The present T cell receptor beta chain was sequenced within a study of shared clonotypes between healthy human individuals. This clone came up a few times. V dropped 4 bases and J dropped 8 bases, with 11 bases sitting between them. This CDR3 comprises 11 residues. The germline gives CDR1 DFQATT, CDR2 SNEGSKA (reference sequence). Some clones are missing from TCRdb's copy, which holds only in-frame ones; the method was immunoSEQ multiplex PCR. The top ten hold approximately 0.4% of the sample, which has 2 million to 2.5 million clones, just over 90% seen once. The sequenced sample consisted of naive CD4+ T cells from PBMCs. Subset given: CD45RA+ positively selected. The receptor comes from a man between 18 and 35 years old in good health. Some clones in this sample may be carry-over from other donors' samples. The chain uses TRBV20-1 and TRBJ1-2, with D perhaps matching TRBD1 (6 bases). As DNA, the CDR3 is TGCAGTGCTACGAACAGGGACGGCTACACCTTC. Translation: CSATNRDGYTF.